These 10 T cell receptor beta chains were all obtained from the same sample, sequenced in a study of shared clonotypes between healthy human individuals. Produced via immunoSEQ multiplex PCR; TCRdb's table is partial and in-frame only. Of around 550,000 clones listed, about 95% are singletons. Sequencing was carried out using naive CD4+ T cells sorted from blood. Subset reported: CD45RA+ positively selected. The receptors derive from a woman aged 25 to 39 in good health.

The chain links TRBV5-4 to TRBJ2-6; TRBD1 is a possible D gene (5 bases). Germline CDR1 and CDR2: SGHNT and YYREEE (reference sequence). Trimming stripped 4 bases from V and 0 bases from J, with 11 bases between. The CDR3 sequence is 16 residues long. The CDR3 sequence is CASSLQAHSGANVLTF. CDR3 sequence (DNA): TGTGCCAGCAGCCTACAGGCTCACTCTGGGGCCAACGTCCTGACTTTC.

This chain connects TRBV6-5 to TRBJ1-5, with 9 bases aligning to TRBD1. The V gene end was trimmed by 6 bases and the J gene end by 4 bases; junction bases not matched to a gene: 4. Germline CDR1 reads MNHEY; CDR2 reads SVGAGI. This CDR3 is built from 14 residues. CDR3 amino acids: CASSRTGENQPQHF. CDR3 coding DNA: TGTGCCAGCAGCAGGACAGGGGAGAATCAGCCCCAGCATTTT.

This chain links TRBV5-8 with TRBJ2-7; 14 bases map to TRBD2. Germline CDR1 and CDR2: SGHTS and YDEGEE. There are 17 residues in the CDR3. J gave up 7 bases and V 4 bases, and 13 bases lay outside the gene matches. CDR3 nucleotide sequence: TGTGCCAGCAGCCTAGCCGGGACTAGCGGGAGCAGGGGGGAGCAGTACTTC. Translated: CASSLAGTSGSRGEQYF.

The chain recombines TRBV7-9 with TRBJ1-6; D not resolved. Looked up from germline, CDR1 is SEHNR and CDR2 is FQNEAQ (reference sequence). The CDR3 covers 17 residues. V was cut by 1 base and J by 5 bases, with 15 bases left in between. CDR3: CASSLVWEGLNNSPLHF. CDR3 DNA: TGTGCCAGCAGCTTAGTTTGGGAGGGCCTCAATAATTCACCCCTCCACTTT.

V and J are TRBV5-1 and TRBJ2-1, with 7 bases lining up with TRBD1. The CDR3 consists of 16 residues. The J segment lost 2 bases and the V segment lost 0 bases, leaving 5 bases of the junction unmatched. Per the germline V gene, CDR1 is SGHRS and CDR2 is YFSETQ. The CDR3 sequence: CASSLVAGGPYNEQFF. CDR3 in DNA: TGCGCCAGCAGCTTGGTGGCAGGGGGTCCCTACAATGAGCAGTTCTTC.

This clone turned up a few times. The chain couples TRBV30 to TRBJ1-1; tentatively, D is TRBD1 (5 bases). Germline V lookup: CDR1 GTSNPN, CDR2 SVGIG (reference sequence). This CDR3 is 10 amino acids long. Trimming took 5 bases from V and 14 from J, leaving 15 bases between them. The CDR3 protein is CAWGGRYPFF. CDR3 coding DNA: TGTGCCTGGGGGGGACGTTACCCCTTCTTT.

The chain uses TRBV19 and TRBJ1-4; D is undetermined. The V gene's germline CDR1 is LNHDA and CDR2 SQIVND (reference sequence). The CDR3 sequence is 15 residues long. V lost 8 bases, J lost 0 bases, and 13 bases lay in between. As DNA, the CDR3 is TGTGCCAGTTGCCTTACTTCCACAACTAATGAAAAACTGTTTTTT. Protein: CASCLTSTTNEKLFF.

The CDR3, as DNA: TGTGCCAGCAGCTCCGGGACTAGCGGGAGTGAGCAGTTCTTC. Amino acids: CASSSGTSGSEQFF. This sequence joins TRBV7-9 and TRBJ2-1; 14 bases map to TRBD2. The CDR3 covers 14 residues. Losses at the gene ends were 4 bases for V and 9 bases for J; bases not matched to a gene: 2. Per the germline V gene, CDR1 is SEHNR and CDR2 is FQNEAQ (reference sequence). The full variable domain, completed using reference TRBV7-9 and TRBJ2-1, is DTGVSQNPRHKITKRGQNVTFRCDPISEHNRLYWYRQTLGQGPEFLTYFQNEAQLEKSRLLSDRFSAERPKGSFSTLEIQRTEQGDSAMYLCASSSGTSGSEQFFGPGTRLTVL.

The V gene is TRBV18, the J gene TRBJ1-2; TRBD1 is a possible D gene (6 bases). The germline V gene encodes CDR1 KGHSH and CDR2 LQKENI. This CDR3 is built from 14 residues. Trimming removed 3 bases at V and 8 bases at J, with 16 bases between. The CDR3 reads CASSPQDSDWGYTF. The DNA for the CDR3 is TGTGCCAGCTCACCCCAGGACAGCGACTGGGGCTACACCTTC.

This chain links TRBV7-8 with TRBJ2-7, with 12 bases aligning to TRBD2. The germline V gene has CDR1 SGHVS and CDR2 FQNEAQ. The CDR3 is made up of 14 amino acids. V was clipped by 5 bases and J by 2 bases; unmatched bases: 1. The CDR3 nucleotides read TGTGCCAGCAGCCGGACTAGCGGGACCTACGAGCAGTACTTC. This sequence encodes CASSRTSGTYEQYF.